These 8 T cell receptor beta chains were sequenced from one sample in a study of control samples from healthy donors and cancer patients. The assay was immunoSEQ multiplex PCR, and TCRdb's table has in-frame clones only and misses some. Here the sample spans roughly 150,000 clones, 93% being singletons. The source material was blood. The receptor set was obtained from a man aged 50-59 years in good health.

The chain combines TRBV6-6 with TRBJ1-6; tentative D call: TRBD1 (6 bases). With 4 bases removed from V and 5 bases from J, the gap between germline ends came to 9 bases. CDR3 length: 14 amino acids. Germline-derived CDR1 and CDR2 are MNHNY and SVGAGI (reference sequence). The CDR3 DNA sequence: TGTGCCAGCAGTTCGACAGGCAATAATTCACCCCTCCACTTT. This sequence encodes CASSSTGNNSPLHF.

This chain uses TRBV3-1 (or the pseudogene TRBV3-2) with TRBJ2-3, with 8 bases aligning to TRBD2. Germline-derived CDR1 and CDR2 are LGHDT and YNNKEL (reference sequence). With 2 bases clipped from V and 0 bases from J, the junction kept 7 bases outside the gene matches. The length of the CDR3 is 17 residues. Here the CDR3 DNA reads TGTGCCAGCAGCCAATGGCGAGCGGGAGTTAGCACAGATACGCAGTATTTT. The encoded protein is CASSQWRAGVSTDTQYF.

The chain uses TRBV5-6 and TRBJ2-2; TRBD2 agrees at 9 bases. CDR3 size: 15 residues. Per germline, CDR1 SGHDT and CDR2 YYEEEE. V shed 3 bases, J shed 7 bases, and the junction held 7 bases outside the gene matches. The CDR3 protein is CASSSGLAKGGELFF. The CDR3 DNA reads TGTGCCAGCAGCTCGGGACTAGCCAAGGGCGGGGAGCTGTTTTTT.

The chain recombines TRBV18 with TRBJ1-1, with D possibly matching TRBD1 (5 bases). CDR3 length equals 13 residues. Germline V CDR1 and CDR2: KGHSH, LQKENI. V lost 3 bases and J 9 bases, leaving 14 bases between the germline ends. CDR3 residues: CASSPAREYQAFF. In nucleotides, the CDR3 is TGTGCCAGCTCACCTGCCAGGGAGTATCAAGCTTTCTTT.

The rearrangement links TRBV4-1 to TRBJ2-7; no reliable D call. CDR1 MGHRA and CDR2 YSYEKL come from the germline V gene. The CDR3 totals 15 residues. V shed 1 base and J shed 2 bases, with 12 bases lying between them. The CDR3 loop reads CASSQVGLWTYEQYF. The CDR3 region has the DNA TGCGCCAGCAGCCAAGTGGGTCTTTGGACCTACGAGCAGTACTTC.

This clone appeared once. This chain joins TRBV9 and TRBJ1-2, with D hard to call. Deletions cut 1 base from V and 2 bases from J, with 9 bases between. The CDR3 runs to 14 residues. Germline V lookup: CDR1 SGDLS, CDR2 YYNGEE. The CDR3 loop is CASSVFEVNYGYTF. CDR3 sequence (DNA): TGTGCCAGCAGCGTATTTGAAGTAAACTATGGCTACACCTTC. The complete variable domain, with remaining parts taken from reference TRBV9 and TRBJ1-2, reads DSGVTQTPKHLITATGQRVTLRCSPRSGDLSVYWYQQSLDQGLQFLIQYYNGEERAKGNILERFSAQQFPDLHSELNLSSLELGDSALYFCASSVFEVNYGYTFGSGTRLTVV.

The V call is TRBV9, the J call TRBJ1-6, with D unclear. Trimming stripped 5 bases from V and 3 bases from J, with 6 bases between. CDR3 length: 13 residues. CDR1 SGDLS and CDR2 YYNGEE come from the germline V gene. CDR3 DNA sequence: TGTGCCAGCAGAGAAGACTATAATTCACCCCTCCACTTT. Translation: CASREDYNSPLHF.

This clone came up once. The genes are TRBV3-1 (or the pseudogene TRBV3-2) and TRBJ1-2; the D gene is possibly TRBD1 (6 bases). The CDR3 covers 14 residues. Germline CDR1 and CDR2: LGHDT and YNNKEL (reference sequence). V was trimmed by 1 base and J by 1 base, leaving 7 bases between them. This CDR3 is CASSQATGNYGYTF. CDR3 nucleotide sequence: TGTGCCAGCAGCCAAGCGACAGGTAACTATGGCTACACCTTC.